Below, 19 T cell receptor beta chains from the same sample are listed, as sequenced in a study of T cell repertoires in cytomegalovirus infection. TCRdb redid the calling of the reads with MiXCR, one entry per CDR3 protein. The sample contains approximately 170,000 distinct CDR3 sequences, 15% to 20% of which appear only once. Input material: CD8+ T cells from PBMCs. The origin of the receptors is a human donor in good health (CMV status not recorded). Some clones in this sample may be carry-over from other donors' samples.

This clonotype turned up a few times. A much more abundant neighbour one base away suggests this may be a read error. The CDR3 DNA sequence: TGTGCCGGCAGCTCCTCAGGTCTTTCTTCCTACGAGCAGTACTTC. Encoded protein: CAGSSSGLSSYEQYF. The chain joins TRBV7-2 to TRBJ2-7; D is unresolved. Germline lookup yields CDR1 SGHTA and CDR2 FQGNSA. The length of the CDR3 is 15 residues.

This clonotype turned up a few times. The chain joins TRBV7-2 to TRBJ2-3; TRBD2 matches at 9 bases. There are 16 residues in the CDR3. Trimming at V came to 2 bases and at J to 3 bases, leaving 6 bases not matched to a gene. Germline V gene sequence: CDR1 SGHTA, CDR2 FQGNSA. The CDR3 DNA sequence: TGTGCCAGCAGCTTATTTGCGGGGGGGCCGACAGATACGCAGTATTTT. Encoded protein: CASSLFAGGPTDTQYF.

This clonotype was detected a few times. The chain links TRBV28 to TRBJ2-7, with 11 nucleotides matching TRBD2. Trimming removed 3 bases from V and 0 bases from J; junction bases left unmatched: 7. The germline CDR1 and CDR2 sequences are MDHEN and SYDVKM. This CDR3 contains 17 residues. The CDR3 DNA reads TGTGCCAGCAGTTTTACCCCCGGGACTAGCGGCTCCTACGAGCAGTACTTC. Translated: CASSFTPGTSGSYEQYF. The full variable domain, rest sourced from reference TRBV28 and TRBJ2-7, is DVKVTQSSRYLVKRTGEKVFLECVQDMDHENMFWYRQDPGLGLRLIYFSYDVKMKEKGDIPEGYSVSREKKERFSLILESASTNQTSMYLCASSFTPGTSGSYEQYFGPGTRLTVT.

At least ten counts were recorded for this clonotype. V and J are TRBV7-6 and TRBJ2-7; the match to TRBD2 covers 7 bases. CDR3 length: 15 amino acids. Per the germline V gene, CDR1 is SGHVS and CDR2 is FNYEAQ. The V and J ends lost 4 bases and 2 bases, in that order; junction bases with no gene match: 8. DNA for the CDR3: TGTGCCAGCAGCTCCAACCGGGACTACACCTACGAGCAGTACTTC. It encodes CASSSNRDYTYEQYF.

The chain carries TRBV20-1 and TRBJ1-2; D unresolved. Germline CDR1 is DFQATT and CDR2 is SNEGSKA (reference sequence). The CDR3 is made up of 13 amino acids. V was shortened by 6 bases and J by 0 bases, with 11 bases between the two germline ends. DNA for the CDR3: TGCAGTGCCGGCAGCACAGCTAACTATGGCTACACCTTC. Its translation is CSAGSTANYGYTF.

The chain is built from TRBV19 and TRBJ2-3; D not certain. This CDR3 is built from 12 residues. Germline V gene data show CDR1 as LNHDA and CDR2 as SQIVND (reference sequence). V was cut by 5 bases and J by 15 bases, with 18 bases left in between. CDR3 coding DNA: TGTGCCAGTAGTCCCCAAGGGTGGAGAAGATATTTT. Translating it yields CASSPQGWRRYF.

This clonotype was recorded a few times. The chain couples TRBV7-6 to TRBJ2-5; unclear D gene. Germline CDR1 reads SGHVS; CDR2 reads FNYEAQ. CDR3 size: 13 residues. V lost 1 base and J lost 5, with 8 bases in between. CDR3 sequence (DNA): TGTGCCAGCAGCTTAGAAATGTCGGAGACCCAGTACTTC. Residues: CASSLEMSETQYF.

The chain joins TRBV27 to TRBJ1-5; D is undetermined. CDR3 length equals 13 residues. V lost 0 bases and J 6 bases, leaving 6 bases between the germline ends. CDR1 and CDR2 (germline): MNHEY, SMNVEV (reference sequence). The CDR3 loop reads CASSLSRSQPQHF. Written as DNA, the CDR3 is TGTGCCAGCAGTTTATCGAGGAGTCAGCCCCAGCATTTT.

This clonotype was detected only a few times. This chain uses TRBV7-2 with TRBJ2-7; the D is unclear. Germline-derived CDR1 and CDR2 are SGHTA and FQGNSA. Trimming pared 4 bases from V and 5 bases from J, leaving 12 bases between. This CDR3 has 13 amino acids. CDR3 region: CASSSPNRNEQYF. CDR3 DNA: TGTGCCAGCAGCTCTCCGAACCGTAACGAGCAGTACTTC. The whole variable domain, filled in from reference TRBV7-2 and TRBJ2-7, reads GAGVSQSPSNKVTEKGKDVELRCDPISGHTALYWYRQSLGQGLEFLIYFQGNSAPDKSGLPSDRFSAERTGGSVSTLTIQRTQQEDSAVYLCASSSPNRNEQYFGPGTRLTVT.

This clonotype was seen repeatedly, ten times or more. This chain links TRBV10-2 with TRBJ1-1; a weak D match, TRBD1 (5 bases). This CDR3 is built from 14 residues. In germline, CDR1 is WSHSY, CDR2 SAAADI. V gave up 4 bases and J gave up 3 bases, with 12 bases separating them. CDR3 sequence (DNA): TGCGCCAGCAGTGTTAGGGGTCGGGACACTGAAGCTTTCTTT. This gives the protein CASSVRGRDTEAFF.

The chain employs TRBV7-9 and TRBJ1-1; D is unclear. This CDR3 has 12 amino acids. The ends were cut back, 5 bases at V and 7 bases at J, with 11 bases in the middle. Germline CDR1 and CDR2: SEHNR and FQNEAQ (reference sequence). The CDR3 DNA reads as TGTGCCAGCAGCCTAAGGACGGTTGAAGCTTTCTTT. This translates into CASSLRTVEAFF.

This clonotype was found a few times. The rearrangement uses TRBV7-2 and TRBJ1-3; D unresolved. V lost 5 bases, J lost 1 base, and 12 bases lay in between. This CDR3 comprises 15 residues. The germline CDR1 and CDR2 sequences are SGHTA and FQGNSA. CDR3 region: CASSAQPGSGNTIYF. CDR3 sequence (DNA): TGTGCCAGCAGCGCGCAACCGGGTTCTGGAAACACCATATATTTT.

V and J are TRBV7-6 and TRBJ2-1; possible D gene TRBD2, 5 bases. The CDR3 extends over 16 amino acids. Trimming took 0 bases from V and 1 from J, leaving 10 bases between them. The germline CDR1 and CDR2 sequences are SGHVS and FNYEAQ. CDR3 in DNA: TGTGCCAGCAGCTTAGCGGGAGAGGTTTCCTACAATGAGCAGTTCTTC. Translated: CASSLAGEVSYNEQFF.

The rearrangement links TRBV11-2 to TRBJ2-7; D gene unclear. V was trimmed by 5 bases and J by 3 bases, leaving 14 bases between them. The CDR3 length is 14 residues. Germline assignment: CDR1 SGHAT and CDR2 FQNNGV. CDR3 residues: CASSPPNLGYEQYF. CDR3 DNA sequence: TGTGCCAGCAGCCCCCCCAACCTGGGCTACGAGCAGTACTTC.

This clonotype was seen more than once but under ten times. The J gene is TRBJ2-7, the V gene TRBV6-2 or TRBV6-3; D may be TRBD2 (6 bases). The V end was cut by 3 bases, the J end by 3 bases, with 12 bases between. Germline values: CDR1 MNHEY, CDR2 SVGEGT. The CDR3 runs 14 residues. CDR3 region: CASSYYGRIYEQYF. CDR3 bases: TGTGCCAGCAGTTATTACGGGAGAATCTACGAGCAGTACTTC.

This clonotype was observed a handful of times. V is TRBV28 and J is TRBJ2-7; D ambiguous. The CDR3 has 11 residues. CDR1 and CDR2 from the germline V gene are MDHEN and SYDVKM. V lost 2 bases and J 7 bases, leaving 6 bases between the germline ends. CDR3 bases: TGTGCCAGCAGTTTAAGTAAAGAGCAGTACTTC. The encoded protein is CASSLSKEQYF. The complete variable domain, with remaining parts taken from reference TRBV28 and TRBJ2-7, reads DVKVTQSSRYLVKRTGEKVFLECVQDMDHENMFWYRQDPGLGLRLIYFSYDVKMKEKGDIPEGYSVSREKKERFSLILESASTNQTSMYLCASSLSKEQYFGPGTRLTVT.

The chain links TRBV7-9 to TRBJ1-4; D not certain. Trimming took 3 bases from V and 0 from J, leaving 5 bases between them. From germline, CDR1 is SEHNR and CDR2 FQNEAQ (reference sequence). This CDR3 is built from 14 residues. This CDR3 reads CASSFEATNEKLFF. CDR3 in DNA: TGTGCCAGCAGCTTTGAAGCAACTAATGAAAAACTGTTTTTT.

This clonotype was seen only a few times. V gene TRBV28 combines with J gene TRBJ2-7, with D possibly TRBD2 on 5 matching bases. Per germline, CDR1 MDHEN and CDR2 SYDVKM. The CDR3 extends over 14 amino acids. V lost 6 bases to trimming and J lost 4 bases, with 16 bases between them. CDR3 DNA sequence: TGTGCCAGCAGATTTCCACGGGGTACTTACGAGCAGTACTTC. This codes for CASRFPRGTYEQYF.

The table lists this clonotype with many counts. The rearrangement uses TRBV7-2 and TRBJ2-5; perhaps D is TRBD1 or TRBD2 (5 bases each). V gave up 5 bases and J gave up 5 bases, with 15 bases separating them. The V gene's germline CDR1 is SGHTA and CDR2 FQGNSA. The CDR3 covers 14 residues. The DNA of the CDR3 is TGTGCCAGCAGCCGCTCAGGGAGCTGGGAGACCCAGTACTTC. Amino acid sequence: CASSRSGSWETQYF.